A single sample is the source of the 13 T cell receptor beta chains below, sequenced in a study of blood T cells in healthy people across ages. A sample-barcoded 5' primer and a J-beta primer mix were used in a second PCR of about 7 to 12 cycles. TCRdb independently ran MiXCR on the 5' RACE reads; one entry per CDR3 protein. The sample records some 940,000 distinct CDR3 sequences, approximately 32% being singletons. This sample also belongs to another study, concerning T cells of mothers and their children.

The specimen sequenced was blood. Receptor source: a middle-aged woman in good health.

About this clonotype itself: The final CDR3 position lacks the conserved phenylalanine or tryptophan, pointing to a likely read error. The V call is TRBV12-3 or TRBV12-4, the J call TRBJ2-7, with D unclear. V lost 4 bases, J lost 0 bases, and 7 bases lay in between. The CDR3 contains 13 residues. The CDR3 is CASSWTGSYEQYC. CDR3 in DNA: TGTGCCAGCAGTTGGACGGGCTCCTACGAGCAGTACTGC.

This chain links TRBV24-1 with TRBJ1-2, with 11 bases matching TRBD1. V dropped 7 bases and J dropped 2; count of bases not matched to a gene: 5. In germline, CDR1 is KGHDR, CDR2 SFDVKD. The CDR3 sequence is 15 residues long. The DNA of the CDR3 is TGTGCCACCAGCCGGACAGGGGGCCCAAACTATGGCTACACCTTC. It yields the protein CATSRTGGPNYGYTF.

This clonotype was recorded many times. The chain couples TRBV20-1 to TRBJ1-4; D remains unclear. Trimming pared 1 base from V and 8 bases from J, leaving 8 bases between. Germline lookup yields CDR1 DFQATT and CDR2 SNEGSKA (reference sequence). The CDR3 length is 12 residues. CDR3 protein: CSARGTHEKLFF. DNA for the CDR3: TGCAGTGCTAGAGGGACTCACGAAAAACTGTTTTTT.

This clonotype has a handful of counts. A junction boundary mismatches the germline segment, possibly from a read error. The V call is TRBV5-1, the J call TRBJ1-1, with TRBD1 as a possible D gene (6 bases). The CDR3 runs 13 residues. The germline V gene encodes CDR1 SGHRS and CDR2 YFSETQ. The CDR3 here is CAGSLEGGTEAFF. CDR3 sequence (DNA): TGCGCCGGCAGCTTGGAGGGGGGTACTGAAGCTTTCTTT.

CDR3 nucleotides: TGTGCCAGCAGCGCAAGACTAGCGGGGGGCCCAGGCGGTGAGCAGTTCTTC. This sequence encodes CASSARLAGGPGGEQFF. The chain employs TRBV9 and TRBJ2-1; TRBD2 matches at 13 bases. In germline, CDR1 is SGDLS, CDR2 YYNGEE. This CDR3 is 17 amino acids long. V was clipped by 3 bases and J by 9 bases; unmatched bases: 12.

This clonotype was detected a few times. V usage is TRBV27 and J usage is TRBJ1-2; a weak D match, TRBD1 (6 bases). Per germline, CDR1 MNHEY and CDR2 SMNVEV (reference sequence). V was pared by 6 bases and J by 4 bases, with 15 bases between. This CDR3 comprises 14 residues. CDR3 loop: CASRPLDSPYGYTF. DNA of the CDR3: TGTGCCAGCAGGCCTCTGGACAGCCCCTATGGCTACACCTTC.

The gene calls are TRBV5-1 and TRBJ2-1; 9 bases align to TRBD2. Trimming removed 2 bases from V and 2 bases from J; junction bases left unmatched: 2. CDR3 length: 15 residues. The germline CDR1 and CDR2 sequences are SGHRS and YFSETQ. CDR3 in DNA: TGCGCCAGCAGCTTCGCGGGGGGGACCTACAATGAGCAGTTCTTC. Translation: CASSFAGGTYNEQFF.

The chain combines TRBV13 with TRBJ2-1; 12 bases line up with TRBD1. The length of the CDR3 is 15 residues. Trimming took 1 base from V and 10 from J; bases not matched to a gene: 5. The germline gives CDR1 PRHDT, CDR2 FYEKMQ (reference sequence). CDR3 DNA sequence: TGTGCCAGCAGCTTAGAGGGACAGGGGGCAAGGGAGCAGTTCTTC. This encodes CASSLEGQGAREQFF.

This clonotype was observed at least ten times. The CDR3 protein is CASSSGQPLQISLDRANVLTF. The CDR3 DNA reads TGCGCCAGCAGCTCGGGACAGCCACTCCAAATATCTCTGGATAGGGCCAACGTCCTGACTTTC. V usage is TRBV4-1 and J usage is TRBJ2-6; TRBD1 agrees at 7 bases. The J segment lost 5 bases and the V segment lost 5 bases, leaving 24 bases of the junction unmatched. This CDR3 is built from 21 residues. Germline V lookup: CDR1 MGHRA, CDR2 YSYEKL.

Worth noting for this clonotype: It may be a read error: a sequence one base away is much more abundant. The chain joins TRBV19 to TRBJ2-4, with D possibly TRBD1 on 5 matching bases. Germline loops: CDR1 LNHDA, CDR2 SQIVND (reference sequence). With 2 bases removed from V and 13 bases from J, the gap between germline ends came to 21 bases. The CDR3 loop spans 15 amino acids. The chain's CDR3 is CASSITDSRLNEQYF. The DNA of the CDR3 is TGTGCCAGTAGTATAACAGACAGCCGACTCAATGAGCAGTACTTC.

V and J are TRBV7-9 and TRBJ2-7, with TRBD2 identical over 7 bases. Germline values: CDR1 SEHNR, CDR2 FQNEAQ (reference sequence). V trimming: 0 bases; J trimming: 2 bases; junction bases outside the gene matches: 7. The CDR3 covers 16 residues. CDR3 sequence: CASSLAQGSGPYEQYF. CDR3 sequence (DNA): TGTGCCAGCAGCTTAGCGCAAGGTAGCGGGCCCTACGAGCAGTACTTC.

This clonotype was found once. In nucleotides, the CDR3 is TGCAGCGAACAGAGGACCATCTATGGCTACACCTTC. This encodes CSEQRTIYGYTF. This rearrangement joins TRBV29-1 to TRBJ1-2; no clear D gene. The CDR3 contains 12 residues. Germline V gene sequence: CDR1 SQVTM, CDR2 ANQGSEA. Trimming cost V 7 bases and J 4 bases, with 13 bases left between them.

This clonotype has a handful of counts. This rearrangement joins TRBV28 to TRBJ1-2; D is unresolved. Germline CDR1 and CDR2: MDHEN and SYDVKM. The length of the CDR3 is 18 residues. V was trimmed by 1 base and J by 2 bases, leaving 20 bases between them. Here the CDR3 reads CASSLSPRGRTVNYGYTF. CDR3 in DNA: TGTGCCAGCAGTTTATCCCCGCGAGGGCGGACCGTGAACTATGGCTACACCTTC.